This TCR beta chain was sequenced during a study of blood T cell repertoires in COVID-19. Overall study: Whether acute or convalescent, the COVID-19 samples came from the United States, Italy and Spain.

Only in-frame clones appear in the TCRdb table, and some are missing; sequencing was by immunoSEQ multiplex PCR. The sample has about 55,000 clones; around 83% are singletons. Germline V gives CDR1 ENHRY, CDR2 SYGVKD. Trimming cost V 6 bases and J 2 bases; bases outside gene matches: 4. The CDR3 totals 13 residues. This clone turned up a few times. The clonotype originates from a human donor in a cohort sampled during active COVID-19. The chain has TRBV10-3 and TRBJ2-7; 7 bases are a match to TRBD2. Sample: peripheral blood. The CDR3: CAIRPAGAYEQYF. The CDR3 DNA reads TGTGCCATCAGGCCCGCGGGGGCCTACGAGCAGTACTTC.